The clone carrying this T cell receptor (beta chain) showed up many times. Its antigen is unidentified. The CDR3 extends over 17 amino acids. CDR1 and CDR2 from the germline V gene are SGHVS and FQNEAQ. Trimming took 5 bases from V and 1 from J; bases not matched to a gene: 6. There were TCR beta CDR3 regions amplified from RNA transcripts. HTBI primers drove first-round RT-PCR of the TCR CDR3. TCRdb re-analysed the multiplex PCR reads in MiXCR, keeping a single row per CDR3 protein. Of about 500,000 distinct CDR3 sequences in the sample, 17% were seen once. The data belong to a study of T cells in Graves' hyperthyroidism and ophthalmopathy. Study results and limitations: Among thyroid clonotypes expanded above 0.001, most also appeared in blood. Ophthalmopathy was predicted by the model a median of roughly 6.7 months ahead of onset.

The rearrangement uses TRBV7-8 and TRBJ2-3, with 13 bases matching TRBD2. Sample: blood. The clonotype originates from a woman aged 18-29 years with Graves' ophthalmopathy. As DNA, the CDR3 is TGTGCCAGCAGCCCACTAGCGGGGGGGGTCCGCACAGATACGCAGTATTTT. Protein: CASSPLAGGVRTDTQYF.